These T cell receptor beta chains were read from a single sample in a study of blood T cell repertoires in COVID-19. The method was immunoSEQ multiplex PCR; TCRdb's version includes in-frame clones alone and lacks a portion of them. The data show fewer than 85,000 clones, approximately 90% seen once. Sequenced material: peripheral blood. Source of these receptors: a human donor in a cohort sampled during active COVID-19. Both conserved end residues are part of each CDR3. Fields, in order: J gene, V gene, clone size, D gene, CDR3 protein, CDR3 DNA. A D gene is named only where the DNA matches it firmly. Clone size, where shown, is once, few, many, or a class for clones that have expanded.

>TRBJ2-2|TRBV27|.|TRBD2
CASSLGLARTGELFF
TGTGCCAGCAGTCTCGGACTAGCGAGAACCGGGGAGCTGTTTTTT
>TRBJ1-2|TRBV7-9|.|.
CASSLAMDSQSSYTF
TGTGCCAGCAGCTTAGCGATGGATAGCCAGTCGAGCTACACCTTC
>TRBJ2-7|TRBV6-2/TRBV6-3|.|.
CASSSWTSSYEQYF
TGTGCCAGCAGTTCGTGGACATCTTCCTACGAGCAGTACTTC
>TRBJ1-2|TRBV28|.|TRBD1
CASRLRQGRVGNYGYTF
TGTGCCAGCAGATTACGACAGGGCCGAGTAGGTAACTATGGCTACACCTTC
>TRBJ2-7|TRBV19|.|TRBD2
CASRNPGLAGEEQYF
TGTGCCAGTAGAAACCCGGGACTAGCGGGAGAAGAGCAGTACTTC
>TRBJ2-3|TRBV4-2|.|.
CASSQVRGLLGDTQYF
TGTGCCAGCAGCCAAGTTCGCGGTCTTCTTGGGGATACGCAGTATTTT
>TRBJ2-4|TRBV2|.|.
CASSLDRLLAKNIQYF
TGTGCCAGCAGTCTAGACAGGCTTCTAGCCAAAAACATTCAGTACTTC
>TRBJ2-1|TRBV11-2|.|.
CASSLATSLPHEQFF
TGTGCCAGCAGCTTAGCGACTAGTCTTCCCCATGAGCAGTTCTTC
>TRBJ1-4|TRBV10-3|.|TRBD1
CAISESEGGRGNEKLFF
TGTGCCATCAGTGAGTCAGAAGGGGGCCGCGGTAATGAAAAACTGTTTTTT
>TRBJ2-7|TRBV6-6|.|.
CASSSDRSKYEQYF
TGTGCCAGCAGTTCAGACAGAAGCAAGTACGAGCAGTACTTC
>TRBJ2-3|TRBV9|.|TRBD2
CASSVDAGGLDTQYF
TGTGCCAGCAGCGTAGATGCGGGAGGGTTGGATACGCAGTATTTT
>TRBJ1-2|TRBV3-1/TRBV3-2|few|TRBD1
CASSLRDRGYGYTF
TGTGCCAGCAGCCTGAGGGACAGAGGCTATGGCTACACCTTC
>TRBJ2-1|TRBV29-1|.|.
CSVLARNNEQFF
TGCAGCGTCCTAGCACGTAACAATGAGCAGTTCTTC
>TRBJ1-1|TRBV6-5|once|.
CASSLGQNTEAFF
TGTGCCAGCAGCCTGGGACAGAACACTGAAGCTTTCTTT
>TRBJ1-1|TRBV21-1|.|.
CASRGRDPIRTEAFF
TGTGCCAGCAGGGGCCGGGATCCAATCAGGACTGAAGCTTTCTTT
>TRBJ2-7|TRBV10-3|.|TRBD2
CAISGLAGSTYEQYF
TGTGCCATCAGTGGCCTAGCGGGGTCAACCTACGAGCAGTACTTC
>TRBJ2-3|TRBV3-1/TRBV3-2|.|TRBD2
CASRTTSGSDTQYF
TGTGCCAGCAGGACGACTAGCGGGTCAGATACGCAGTATTTT
>TRBJ2-2|TRBV2|.|.
CASSEQATGELFF
TGTGCCAGCAGTGAACAGGCCACCGGGGAGCTGTTTTTT
>TRBJ2-2|TRBV9|.|TRBD2
CASSPRTSGGLAGELFF
TGTGCCAGCAGCCCCCGGACTAGCGGGGGGTTGGCCGGGGAGCTGTTTTTT
>TRBJ1-2|TRBV30|.|TRBD1
CAWSDGQGISYGYTF
TGTGCCTGGAGCGACGGACAGGGAATTTCCTATGGCTACACCTTC
>TRBJ2-5|TRBV28|.|TRBD2
CASSSGLAGQETQYF
TGTGCCAGCAGTTCGGGACTAGCGGGACAAGAGACCCAGTACTTC
>TRBJ2-5|TRBV3-1/TRBV3-2|.|TRBD2
CASSQGSGAETQYF
TGTGCCAGCAGCCAAGGTAGCGGGGCAGAGACCCAGTACTTC
>TRBJ2-1|TRBV7-8|.|.
CASSLGGVYSYNEQFF
TGTGCCAGCAGCTTAGGGGGAGTGTACTCCTACAATGAGCAGTTCTTC
>TRBJ2-7|TRBV18|.|.
CASSPPPPKTESYEQYF
TGTGCCAGCTCACCGCCCCCCCCAAAGACAGAGTCCTACGAGCAGTACTTC
>TRBJ1-1|TRBV5-1|.|.
CASSLDGSKMNTEAFF
TGCGCCAGCAGCTTGGATGGCAGTAAGATGAACACTGAAGCTTTCTTT
>TRBJ1-5|TRBV18|.|TRBD1
CASSLTGPETGSNQPQHF
TGTGCCAGCTCACTAACCGGGCCCGAGACAGGGAGCAATCAGCCCCAGCATTTT
>TRBJ1-1|TRBV19|.|.
CASSRGVRLEAFF
TGTGCCAGTAGTCGGGGAGTCCGACTTGAAGCTTTCTTT
>TRBJ2-7|TRBV3-1/TRBV3-2|.|.
CASSQGLTDYGEQYF
TGTGCCAGCAGCCAAGGTCTGACTGACTATGGCGAGCAGTACTTC
>TRBJ1-6|TRBV5-6|.|TRBD1
CASSTGTVNSPLHF
TGTGCCAGCAGCACCGGGACAGTGAATTCACCCCTCCACTTT
>TRBJ1-6|TRBV5-1|.|TRBD1
CASSLGDRSYNSPLHF
TGCGCCAGCAGCTTGGGGGACAGATCCTATAATTCACCCCTCCACTTT
>TRBJ1-1|TRBV10-3|.|TRBD1
CAISLQQGMGTEAFF
TGTGCCATCAGCCTCCAACAGGGGATGGGCACTGAAGCTTTCTTT
>TRBJ2-1|TRBV12-5|.|TRBD2
CASGLGTSGRAIYNEQFF
TGTGCTAGTGGTTTAGGGACTAGCGGGAGGGCTATCTACAATGAGCAGTTCTTC
>TRBJ2-7|TRBV28|.|TRBD2
CASSLAGRYEQYF
TGTGCCAGCAGCTTAGCGGGAAGGTACGAGCAGTACTTC
>TRBJ1-5|TRBV5-1|many|.
CASSLAPNQPQHF
TGCGCCAGCAGCTTGGCCCCAAATCAGCCCCAGCATTTT
>TRBJ2-2|TRBV5-8|.|.
CASSPRQLNTGELFF
TGTGCCAGCAGCCCGAGACAGCTGAACACCGGGGAGCTGTTTTTT
>TRBJ2-2|TRBV20-1|.|.
CSASRQLNTGELFF
TGCAGTGCTAGTAGACAGCTGAACACCGGGGAGCTGTTTTTT
>TRBJ2-7|TRBV5-1|.|TRBD2
CASSLGAGSYEQYF
TGCGCCAGCAGCTTGGGAGCGGGGTCCTACGAGCAGTACTTC
>TRBJ2-7|TRBV13|once|.
CASSLGFTYEQYF
TGTGCCAGCAGCTTAGGCTTTACCTACGAGCAGTACTTC
>TRBJ2-1|TRBV2|once|.
CASSVEDYNEQFF
TGTGCCAGCAGTGTGGAGGACTACAATGAGCAGTTCTTC
>TRBJ1-2|TRBV12-3/TRBV12-4|.|.
CASRTGVDYGYTF
TGTGCCAGCCGGACGGGAGTGGACTATGGCTACACCTTC
>TRBJ1-1|TRBV7-9|.|TRBD1
CASSPYRGQDTEAFF
TGTGCCAGCAGCCCTTACAGGGGGCAGGACACTGAAGCTTTCTTT
>TRBJ1-2|TRBV29-1|.|TRBD1
CSVGGTGGYYGYTF
TGCAGCGTTGGCGGGACAGGGGGCTACTATGGCTACACCTTC
>TRBJ2-1|TRBV9|.|TRBD2
CASSVGTSGSYNEQFF
TGTGCCAGCAGCGTGGGGACTAGCGGGAGCTATAATGAGCAGTTCTTC
>TRBJ2-4|TRBV10-3|.|TRBD1
CAIRRTGENIQYF
TGTGCCATCCGGAGGACAGGAGAAAACATTCAGTACTTC
>TRBJ2-5|TRBV6-6|.|.
CASSPRGQETQYF
TGTGCCAGCAGTCCGCGGGGTCAAGAGACCCAGTACTTC
>TRBJ2-3|TRBV5-8|.|.
CASRSEGVMGAQYF
TGTGCCAGCAGATCTGAAGGGGTTATGGGCGCGCAGTATTTT
>TRBJ2-2|TRBV5-1|.|TRBD1
CATRGTGGALANTGELFF
TGCGCCACCAGGGGCACAGGGGGCGCCTTGGCGAACACCGGGGAGCTGTTTTTT
>TRBJ1-1|TRBV6-5|.|TRBD1
CASSIRQGVNTEAFF
TGTGCCAGCAGTATTCGACAGGGGGTTAATACTGAAGCTTTCTTT
>TRBJ1-5|TRBV19|once|.
CASSILRGAQHF
TGTGCCAGTAGTATTCTAAGGGGCGCCCAGCATTTT
>TRBJ2-1|TRBV28|.|TRBD2
CASSLRSGKKNEQFF
TGTGCCAGCAGTTTAAGGAGCGGGAAAAAAAATGAGCAGTTCTTC
>TRBJ2-7|TRBV9|.|.
CASSPRWGRSSYEQYF
TGTGCCAGCAGCCCACGCTGGGGCAGGAGTTCCTACGAGCAGTACTTC
>TRBJ2-5|TRBV5-1|.|.
CASSLVLDLQETQYF
TGCGCCAGCAGCTTGGTACTAGACCTCCAAGAGACCCAGTACTTC
>TRBJ2-3|TRBV14|.|TRBD1
CASSPRTGTGGTDTQYF
TGTGCCAGCAGCCCCAGAACCGGGACAGGGGGCACAGATACGCAGTATTTT
>TRBJ2-7|TRBV5-1|.|.
CASRFLTRTEIYEQYF
TGCGCCAGCAGGTTTTTAACCCGGACAGAGATTTACGAGCAGTACTTC
>TRBJ2-5|TRBV5-6|.|TRBD2
CASSLVAGAETQYF
TGTGCCAGCAGCTTGGTAGCGGGAGCGGAGACCCAGTACTTC
>TRBJ1-4|TRBV19|.|TRBD1
CASSIGQDNEKLFF
TGTGCCAGTAGTATCGGACAGGATAATGAAAAACTGTTTTTT
>TRBJ2-2|TRBV3-1/TRBV3-2|.|TRBD1
CASSQKQGRNTGELFF
TGTGCCAGCAGCCAAAAACAGGGGAGAAATACCGGGGAGCTGTTTTTT
>TRBJ2-6|TRBV4-2|.|.
CASSHGGGSGANVLTF
TGTGCCAGCAGCCATGGGGGCGGCTCTGGGGCCAACGTCCTGACTTTC
>TRBJ1-2|TRBV7-2|few|.
CASSLWYGANYGYTF
TGTGCCAGCAGCTTATGGTATGGAGCTAACTATGGCTACACCTTC
>TRBJ1-4|TRBV30|.|.
CAWSVGATNEKLFF
TGTGCCTGGAGTGTCGGTGCAACTAATGAAAAACTGTTTTTT